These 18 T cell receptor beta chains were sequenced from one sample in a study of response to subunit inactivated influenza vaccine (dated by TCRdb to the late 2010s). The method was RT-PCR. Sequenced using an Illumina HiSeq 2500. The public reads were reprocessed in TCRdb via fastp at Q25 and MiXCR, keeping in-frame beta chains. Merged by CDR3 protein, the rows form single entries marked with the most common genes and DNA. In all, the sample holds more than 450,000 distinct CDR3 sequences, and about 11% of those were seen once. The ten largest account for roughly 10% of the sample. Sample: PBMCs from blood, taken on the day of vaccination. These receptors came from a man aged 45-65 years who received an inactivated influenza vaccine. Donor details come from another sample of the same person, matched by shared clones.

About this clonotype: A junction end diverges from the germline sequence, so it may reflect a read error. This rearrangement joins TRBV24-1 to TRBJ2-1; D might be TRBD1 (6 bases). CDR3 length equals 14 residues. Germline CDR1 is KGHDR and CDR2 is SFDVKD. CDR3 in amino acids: CATSDSDSYSEQFF. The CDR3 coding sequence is TGTGCCACCAGTGATTCGGACAGTTACAGTGAGCAGTTCTTC.

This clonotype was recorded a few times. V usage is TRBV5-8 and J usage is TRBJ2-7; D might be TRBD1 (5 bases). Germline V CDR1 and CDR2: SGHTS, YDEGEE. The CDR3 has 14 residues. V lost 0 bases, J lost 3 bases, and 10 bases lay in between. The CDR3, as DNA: TGTGCCAGCAGCTTGGTAGGAAGGGGCTACGAGCAGTACTTC. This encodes CASSLVGRGYEQYF.

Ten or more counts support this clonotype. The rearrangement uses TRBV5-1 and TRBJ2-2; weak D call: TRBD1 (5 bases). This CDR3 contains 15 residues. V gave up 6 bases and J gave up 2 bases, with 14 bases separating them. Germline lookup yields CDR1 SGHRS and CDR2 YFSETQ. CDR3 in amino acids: CASTQGATNTGELFF. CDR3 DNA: TGCGCCAGCACCCAAGGGGCCACCAACACCGGGGAGCTGTTTTTT. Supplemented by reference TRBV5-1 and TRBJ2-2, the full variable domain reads KAGVTQTPRYLIKTRGQQVTLSCSPISGHRSVSWYQQTPGQGLQFLFEYFSETQRNKGNFPGRFSGRQFSNSRSEMNVSTLELGDSALYLCASTQGATNTGELFFGEGSRLTVL.

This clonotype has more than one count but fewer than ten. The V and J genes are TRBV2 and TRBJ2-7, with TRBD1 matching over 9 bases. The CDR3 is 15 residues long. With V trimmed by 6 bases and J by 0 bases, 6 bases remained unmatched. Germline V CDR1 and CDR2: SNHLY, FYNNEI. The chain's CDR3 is CASRLGTGSSYEQYF. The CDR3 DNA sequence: TGTGCCAGCAGACTAGGGACAGGGAGCTCCTACGAGCAGTACTTC.

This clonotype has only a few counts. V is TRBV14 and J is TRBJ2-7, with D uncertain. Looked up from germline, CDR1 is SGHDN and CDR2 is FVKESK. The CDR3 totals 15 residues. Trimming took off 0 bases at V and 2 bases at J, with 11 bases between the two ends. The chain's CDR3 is CASSQEWLGTYEQYF. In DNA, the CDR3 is TGTGCCAGCAGCCAAGAATGGCTCGGAACCTACGAGCAGTACTTC.

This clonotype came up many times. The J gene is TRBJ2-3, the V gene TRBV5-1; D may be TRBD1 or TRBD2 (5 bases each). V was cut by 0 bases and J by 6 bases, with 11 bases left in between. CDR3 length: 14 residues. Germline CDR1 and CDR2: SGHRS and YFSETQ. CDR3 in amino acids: CASSLVAGTDTQYF. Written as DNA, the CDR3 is TGCGCCAGCAGCTTGGTAGCAGGGACCGATACGCAGTATTTT.

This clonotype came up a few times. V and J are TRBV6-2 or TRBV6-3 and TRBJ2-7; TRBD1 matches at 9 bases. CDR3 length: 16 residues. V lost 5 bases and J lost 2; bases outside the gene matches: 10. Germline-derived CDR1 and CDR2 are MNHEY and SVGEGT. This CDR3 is CASSRGGQGIPYEQYF. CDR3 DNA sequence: TGTGCCAGCAGTAGAGGAGGACAGGGGATCCCCTACGAGCAGTACTTC.

The CDR3 sequence: CASSQRNYEQYF. CDR3 nucleotides: TGTGCCAGCAGCCAGCGAAACTACGAGCAGTACTTC. The V call is TRBV3-1, the J call TRBJ2-7; D is unclear. The V and J ends lost 3 bases and 3 bases respectively, with 6 bases between them. The germline V gene has CDR1 LGHDT and CDR2 YNNKEL (reference sequence). The CDR3 loop spans 12 amino acids.

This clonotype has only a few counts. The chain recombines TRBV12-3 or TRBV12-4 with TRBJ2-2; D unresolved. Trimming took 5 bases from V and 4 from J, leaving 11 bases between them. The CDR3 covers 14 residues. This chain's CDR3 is CASSAPQATGELFF. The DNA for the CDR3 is TGTGCCAGCAGTGCGCCCCAGGCCACCGGGGAGCTGTTTTTT.

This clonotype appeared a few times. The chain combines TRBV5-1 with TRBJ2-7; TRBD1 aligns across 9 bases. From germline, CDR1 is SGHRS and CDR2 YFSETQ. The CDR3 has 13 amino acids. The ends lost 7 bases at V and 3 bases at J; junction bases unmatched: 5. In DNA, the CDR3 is TGCGCCAGCTCCGGGACAGGGTTCTACGAGCAGTACTTC. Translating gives CASSGTGFYEQYF.

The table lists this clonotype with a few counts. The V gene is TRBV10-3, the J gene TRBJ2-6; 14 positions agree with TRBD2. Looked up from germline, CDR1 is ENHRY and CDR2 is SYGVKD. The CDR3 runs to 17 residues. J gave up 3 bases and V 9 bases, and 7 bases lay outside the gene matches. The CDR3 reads CAMTGLAGVGGANVLTF. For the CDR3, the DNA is TGTGCCATGACGGGACTAGCGGGAGTCGGTGGGGCCAACGTCCTGACTTTC.

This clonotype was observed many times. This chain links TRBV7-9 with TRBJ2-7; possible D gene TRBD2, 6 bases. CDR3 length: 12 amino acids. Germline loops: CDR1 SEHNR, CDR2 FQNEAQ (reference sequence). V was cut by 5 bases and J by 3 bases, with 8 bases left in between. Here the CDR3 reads CASSRGLYEQYF. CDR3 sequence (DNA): TGTGCCAGCAGCAGGGGACTCTACGAGCAGTACTTC. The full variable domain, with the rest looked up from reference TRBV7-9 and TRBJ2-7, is DTGVSQNPRHKITKRGQNVTFRCDPISEHNRLYWYRQTLGQGPEFLTYFQNEAQLEKSRLLSDRFSAERPKGSFSTLEIQRTEQGDSAMYLCASSRGLYEQYFGPGTRLTVT.

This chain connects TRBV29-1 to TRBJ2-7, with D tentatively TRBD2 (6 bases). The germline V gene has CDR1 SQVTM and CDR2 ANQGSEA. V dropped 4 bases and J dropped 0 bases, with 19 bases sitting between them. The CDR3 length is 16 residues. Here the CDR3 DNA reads TGCAGCGTTGTGGGGGGAATCGGAGGGCCCTCCTACGAGCAGTACTTC. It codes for CSVVGGIGGPSYEQYF.

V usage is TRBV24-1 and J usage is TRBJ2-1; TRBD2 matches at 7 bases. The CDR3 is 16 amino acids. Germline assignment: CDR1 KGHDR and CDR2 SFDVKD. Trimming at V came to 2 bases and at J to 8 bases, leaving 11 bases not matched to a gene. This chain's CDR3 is CATSDWGRGHKDEQFF. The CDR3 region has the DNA TGTGCCACCAGTGATTGGGGGAGGGGTCACAAAGATGAGCAGTTCTTC.

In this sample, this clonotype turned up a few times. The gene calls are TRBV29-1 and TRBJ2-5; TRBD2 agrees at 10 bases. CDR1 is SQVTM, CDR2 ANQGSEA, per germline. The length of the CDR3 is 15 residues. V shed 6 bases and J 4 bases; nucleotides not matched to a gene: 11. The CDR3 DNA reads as TGCAGCGTCGTCACGGGACTAGCGAGCCCAGAGACCCAGTACTTC. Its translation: CSVVTGLASPETQYF.

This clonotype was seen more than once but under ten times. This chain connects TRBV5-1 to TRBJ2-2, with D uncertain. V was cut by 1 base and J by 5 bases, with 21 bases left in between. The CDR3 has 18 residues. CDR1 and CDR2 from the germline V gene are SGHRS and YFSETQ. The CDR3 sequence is CASSLSSRRSLGTGELFF. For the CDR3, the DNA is TGCGCCAGCAGCTTGTCTTCCCGAAGATCCTTGGGGACCGGGGAGCTGTTTTTT.

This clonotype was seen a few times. The CDR3 region is CSASQAGYEQYF. The CDR3 region has the DNA TGCAGTGCTAGCCAGGCCGGGTACGAGCAGTACTTC. The chain combines TRBV20-1 with TRBJ2-7, with D uncertain. The CDR3 is made up of 12 amino acids. Germline V gene lookup returns CDR1 DFQATT and CDR2 SNEGSKA (reference sequence). V was trimmed by 3 bases and J by 4 bases, leaving 10 bases between them.

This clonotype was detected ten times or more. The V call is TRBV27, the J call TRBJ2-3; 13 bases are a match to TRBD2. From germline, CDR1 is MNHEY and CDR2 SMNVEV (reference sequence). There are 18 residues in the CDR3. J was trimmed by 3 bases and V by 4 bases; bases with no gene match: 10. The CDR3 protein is CASSSIPGLAGFTDTQYF. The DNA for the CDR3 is TGTGCCAGCAGTTCGATCCCGGGACTAGCGGGGTTTACAGATACGCAGTATTTT.